Following are 3 T cell receptor beta chains from one sample sequenced in a study of metastatic and nonmetastatic thyroid tumors. Every patient underwent thyroid surgery untreated. TCRdb ran MiXCR on the PCR reads. This table holds tens of thousands of clones, approximately 11% found once. The sequenced sample consisted of blood. Receptors originate from a female donor with papillary thyroid cancer or a benign thyroid nodule (not recorded which). Some clones in this sample may be carry-over from other donors' samples.

By share, this clone ranks as medium-sized. The chain carries TRBV28 and TRBJ1-5; 10 bases map to TRBD1. With V trimmed by 3 bases and J by 6 bases, 5 bases remained unmatched. The length of the CDR3 is 15 residues. Germline CDR1 is MDHEN and CDR2 is SYDVKM. CDR3 loop: CASSFRDRGSQPQHF. The CDR3 DNA follows: TGTGCCAGCAGTTTCCGGGACAGGGGATCTCAGCCCCAGCATTTT.

In this sample, this clone turned up many times. The chain employs TRBV18 and TRBJ1-1; D gene unclear. Trimming cost V 4 bases and J 0 bases, with 15 bases left between them. This CDR3 region has 16 residues. Germline CDR1 and CDR2: KGHSH and LQKENI. The DNA for the CDR3 is TGTGCCAGCTCACGCACCCCAACGCAGATGAACACTGAAGCTTTCTTT. It specifies CASSRTPTQMNTEAFF.

This clone was counted once. The chain uses TRBV9 and TRBJ2-1; TRBD2 agrees at 8 bases. J was trimmed by 4 bases and V by 3 bases; bases with no gene match: 12. The germline V gene encodes CDR1 SGDLS and CDR2 YYNGEE. The CDR3 contains 17 residues. In nucleotides, the CDR3 is TGTGCCAGCAGCGAAAGCGGGAGCAGTCATGGATACAATGAGCAGTTCTTC. It codes for CASSESGSSHGYNEQFF.